This T cell receptor beta chain appears in the sequencing data of a study of blood T cell repertoires in COVID-19 (TCRdb year 2020). Some background on the complete study: Samples covering the acute and convalescent phases of COVID-19 were provided by collaborators in the United States, Italy and Spain. The repertoires were released in a freely available public database meant as a resource for research on the immune response to SARS-CoV-2. Nearly every sample came with metadata listing a de-identified subject ID, COVID-19 status, age in years and sex. Subjects who had been exposed to COVID-19, were actively infected with it, or had recovered from it provided the deeply sampled blood TCRbeta repertoires that made up the dataset. The material from the prospective study consisted of cDNA or gDNA derived from T cells, B-cell-depleted T cells, or PBMCs. Where available, HLA class I and class II types were obtained from metadata supplied by the sample provider rather than from assay-based typing. Samples came from the ongoing ImmuneRACE study (first 160 participants) plus 1,254 subjects from 6 global collaborators. The study at large found these results: How much clinical and demographic metadata was included differed by source and by participant, and the metadata was provided uncurated.

The germline V and J ends show losses of 4 bases and 4 bases respectively, and no gene match explains 5 bases of the junction. In the germline V gene, CDR1 corresponds to KGHSH and CDR2 to LQKENI. The CDR3, from cysteine to phenylalanine, totals 17 residues. Here the CDR3 DNA is all that survives: 51 bases in frame from base 1. A remark on this clone: Its specific antigen is unknown. Nothing much larger sits one base from this clone, and base qualities are not available.

TCRbeta CDR3 regions were amplified from genomic DNA by means of the immunoSEQ Assay, a bias-controlled multiplex PCR. Regarding the original processing steps: Within the assay, amplification of reference gene primers was used to estimate how many nucleated cells each sample contained. Sequence reads were collapsed and filtered to measure the absolute abundance of every unique TCRbeta CDR3 rearrangement. For each sample, productive Simpson clonality was calculated by taking the square root of Simpson's diversity index across productive rearrangements. TCRdb re-hosts the immuneACCESS table, in-frame sequences only. Its copies lack some clones; in the studies checked, an unresolved V gene accounts for under half of them, and the cause for the rest is not known. The V and J calls and clone size come from that table; D and trimming were worked out from the DNA. The sample table records approximately 250,000 clones; 86% of these occur just once. The top ten clones comprise around 9% of the sample.

Whole blood was collected in K2EDTA tubes by collaborating institutions according to the institutions' own protocols. For TCRbeta analysis, collaborators shipped samples in one of three forms: frozen whole blood, isolated PBMCs, or DNA extracted from either of those sample types. This receptor was taken from a man in his forties with active or convalescent COVID-19. Sequenced material: peripheral blood. The sequence links TRBV18 to TRBJ2-2; 14 bases in between match TRBD2. Here is the DNA: TGTGCCAGCTCACAGGGACTAGCGGGAGCGGGCACCGGGGAGCTGTTTTTT. This yields the protein CASSQGLAGAGTGELFF. With the portions outside the CDR3 filled from the reference TRBV18 and TRBJ2-2 genes, the complete variable region becomes NAGVMQNPRHLVRRRGQEARLRCSPMKGHSHVYWYRQLPEEGLKFMVYLQKENIIDESGMPKERFSAEFPKEGPSILRIQQVVRGDSAAYFCASSQGLAGAGTGELFFGEGSRLTVL.